The T cell receptor (beta chain) described here comes from a study of shared clonotypes between healthy human individuals. The assay was immunoSEQ multiplex PCR, and TCRdb's table has in-frame clones only and misses some. The sample lists 2 million or so clones, approximately 95% occurring once. Selected positively for CCR7 and CD45RO-negative, naive CD8 cells excluded terminally differentiated effector memory CD45RA+ cells. The CDR3 consists of 14 residues. Per the germline V gene, CDR1 is SGHTA and CDR2 is FQGNSA. With 2 bases clipped from V and 7 bases from J, the junction kept 8 bases outside the gene matches.

The V call is TRBV7-2, the J call TRBJ2-7, with TRBD2 matching 7 bases. Input material: naive CD8+ T cells sorted from blood. This TCR came from a man aged 18 to 30 in good health. For the CDR3, the DNA is TGTGCCAGCAGCTTAAACGCGGGAGACGGTGAGCAGTACTTC. This sequence encodes CASSLNAGDGEQYF.